This TCR beta chain came from a study of cytomegalovirus exposure and HLA in healthy donors. The wider study: Both the 100 to 150 validation repertoires and the roughly 620 first-cohort repertoires used the same platform, as reported by a later analysis. General observations from the study: TCR clusters originating in the first cohort tended to co-occur in the approximately 120 validation repertoires, according to a later analysis. It was 150 or so TCR beta chains that were listed as cytomegalovirus-associated. Rarity characterized most TCR sequences, yet some public TCRs appeared in many donors.

On this clone itself: What it recognizes is unknown.

The CDR3 consists of 14 residues. V lost 10 bases, J lost 0 bases, and 13 bases lay in between. The germline gives CDR1 MNHNS, CDR2 SASEGT. Using immunoSEQ multiplex PCR, the repertoire was profiled, and TCRdb retains in-frame clones only, with some absent. The top ten hold 1.5% to 2% of the sample, which has under 250,000 clones, roughly 84% seen once. Sequencing was carried out using PBMCs. This TCR was sampled from a woman between 18 and 29 years old in good health and CMV-seropositive. The chain is built from TRBV6-1 and TRBJ1-5; D gene ambiguous. In DNA, the CDR3 is TGTGCCATTTGCGGAACTTATAGCAATCAGCCCCAGCATTTT. As protein: CAICGTYSNQPQHF.